The rows below give T cell receptor beta chains drawn from one sample of a study of OX40 agonist ivuxolimab in advanced cancers. Sequenced by immunoSEQ multiplex PCR; TCRdb stores in-frame clones only, minus some. The sample records some 33,000 clones, 85% to 90% being singletons. The sample consisted of CD4+ or CD8+ T cells sorted from blood, taken in a trial of the OX40 agonist ivuxolimab. The receptors stem from an adult with an advanced solid tumor such as melanoma, head and neck, liver or kidney cancer. The CDR3 runs from the conserved cysteine through the conserved F or W. The order of the fields is CDR3 protein, CDR3 DNA, clone size, D gene, J gene, V gene. The D gene is left open where the match is weak. Some rows have no size entry. The others give once, few or many, or a class for an expanded clone.

CASSSPGTGDNEQFF	TGTGCCAGCAGTTCCCCCGGGACAGGAGACAATGAGCAGTTCTTC	once	TRBD1	TRBJ2-1	TRBV27
CAWSVLAGNTGELFF	TGTGCCTGGAGTGTACTAGCGGGGAACACCGGGGAGCTGTTTTTT	-	TRBD2	TRBJ2-2	TRBV30
CASSVTGVTEAFF	TGTGCCAGTAGTGTAACCGGGGTCACTGAAGCTTTCTTT	-	-	TRBJ1-1	TRBV19
CASSTRTGSYEQYF	TGTGCCAGCAGTACTAGGACAGGCTCCTACGAGCAGTACTTC	-	TRBD1	TRBJ2-7	TRBV27
CASSPGWEGAIGNTIYF	TGTGCCAGCAGCCCCGGATGGGAGGGGGCTATTGGAAACACCATATATTTT	many	TRBD1	TRBJ1-3	TRBV7-6
CASRHLQGAHYGYTF	TGTGCCAGCAGGCACCTACAGGGGGCTCACTATGGCTACACCTTC	-	TRBD1	TRBJ1-2	TRBV6-5
CATSGLADYNEQFF	TGCGCCACCTCGGGACTAGCGGATTACAATGAGCAGTTCTTC	-	TRBD2	TRBJ2-1	TRBV4-1
CASSQAVGLRGGTEAFF	TGTGCCAGCAGCCAAGCAGTGGGGCTTCGGGGGGGCACTGAAGCTTTCTTT	-	-	TRBJ1-1	TRBV9
CASSQRDRGTYEQYF	TGCGCCAGCAGCCAGAGGGACAGGGGGACCTACGAGCAGTACTTC	once	TRBD1	TRBJ2-7	TRBV4-1
CASSPSGGDDTEAFF	TGTGCCAGCAGCCCTTCGGGGGGTGACGACACTGAAGCTTTCTTT	-	-	TRBJ1-1	TRBV28
CAWSGTSLYEQFF	TGTGCCTGGAGCGGGACTAGTCTGTATGAGCAGTTCTTC	-	TRBD2	TRBJ2-1	TRBV30
CATSRDPHPGTGVYGYTF	TGTGCCACCAGCAGAGATCCCCACCCTGGGACAGGGGTCTATGGCTACACCTTC	-	TRBD1	TRBJ1-2	TRBV15
CASSLNSGNPGELFF	TGCGCCAGCAGCCTTAACTCGGGTAACCCCGGGGAGCTGTTTTTT	-	-	TRBJ2-2	TRBV5-1
CASSLVAGAQDNEQFF	TGTGCCAGCAGCTTAGTTGCGGGGGCCCAGGACAATGAGCAGTTCTTC	once	-	TRBJ2-1	TRBV7-9
CASSQDWAGNTIYF	TGTGCCAGCAGCCAAGACTGGGCTGGAAACACCATATATTTT	-	-	TRBJ1-3	TRBV4-2
CASSLTFDRNTGELFF	TGTGCCAGCAGCTTAACTTTCGACAGAAACACCGGGGAGCTGTTTTTT	-	-	TRBJ2-2	TRBV7-3
CASSSSLDEQYF	TGTGCCAGCAGCTCGAGCCTCGACGAGCAGTACTTC	few	-	TRBJ2-7	TRBV11-2
CASSLLLREHTQYF	TGTGCCAGCAGTTTATTACTGCGGGAACATACGCAGTATTTT	-	-	TRBJ2-3	TRBV28
CASSVEGLAGGTGELFF	TGTGCCAGCAGCGTAGAGGGCCTAGCGGGAGGCACCGGGGAGCTGTTTTTT	-	TRBD2	TRBJ2-2	TRBV9
CASSLWPTDTQYF	TGCGCCAGCAGCTTATGGCCCACAGATACGCAGTATTTT	-	-	TRBJ2-3	TRBV5-1
CASSGEQSPRGYTF	TGTGCCAGCAGCGGGGAACAGTCCCCTAGGGGCTACACCTTC	medium-sized	-	TRBJ1-2	TRBV9
CASTTRGRVYEQYF	TGTGCCAGCACCACGAGGGGGCGCGTCTACGAGCAGTACTTC	-	TRBD1	TRBJ2-7	TRBV6-1
CASSLIRSTDTQYF	TGTGCCAGCAGCTTAATCAGGAGCACAGATACGCAGTATTTT	-	-	TRBJ2-3	TRBV7-3
CASSQEWGSSYNEQFF	TGCGCCAGCAGCCAAGAGTGGGGGTCATCCTACAATGAGCAGTTCTTC	-	-	TRBJ2-1	TRBV4-1
CASSAFSSNIQYF	TGTGCCAGTAGTGCCTTCTCGTCAAACATTCAGTACTTC	-	-	TRBJ2-4	TRBV19
CASSLQGPAKNIQYF	TGTGCCAGCAGCTTACAGGGCCCAGCCAAAAACATTCAGTACTTC	-	-	TRBJ2-4	TRBV7-8
CASSLRSGGFRETQYF	TGCGCCAGCAGCTTGAGGTCAGGGGGCTTTAGAGAGACCCAGTACTTC	once	TRBD1	TRBJ2-5	TRBV5-1
CASSHRDFNTGELFF	TGCGCCAGCAGCCACCGGGACTTCAACACCGGGGAGCTGTTTTTT	-	-	TRBJ2-2	TRBV4-1
CASSFAQSHYEQYF	TGTGCCAGCAGCTTCGCACAGTCTCACTACGAGCAGTACTTC	-	-	TRBJ2-7	TRBV5-5
CASSPRLAGDVADTQYF	TGTGCCAGCAGCCCCCGGCTAGCGGGAGATGTTGCAGATACGCAGTATTTT	-	TRBD2	TRBJ2-3	TRBV13
CASSQVPGLRGNEKLFF	TGCGCCAGCAGCCAAGTTCCAGGCCTAAGGGGTAATGAAAAACTGTTTTTT	-	-	TRBJ1-4	TRBV4-1
CSVEGRVGARGLIDMNTEAFF	TGCAGCGTTGAAGGAAGGGTTGGAGCGCGGGGGCTCATTGATATGAACACTGAAGCTTTCTTT	-	-	TRBJ1-1	TRBV29-1
CASSELTGGNQPQHF	TGTGCCAGCAGTGAATTGACAGGGGGAAATCAGCCCCAGCATTTT	-	TRBD1	TRBJ1-5	TRBV2
CASSFLSGETQYF	TGTGCCAGCAGTTTCCTCAGTGGAGAGACCCAGTACTTC	-	-	TRBJ2-5	TRBV28
CASSVPGYNEQFF	TGTGCCAGCAGCGTACCGGGCTACAATGAGCAGTTCTTC	-	-	TRBJ2-1	TRBV9
CASSQDWGNNEQFF	TGCGCCAGCAGCCAAGATTGGGGTAACAATGAGCAGTTCTTC	-	-	TRBJ2-1	TRBV4-1
CASSSGNSPLHF	TGTGCCAGCAGCTCGGGGAATTCACCCCTCCACTTT	-	-	TRBJ1-6	TRBV13
CASSPGAANTGELFF	TGTGCCAGCAGCCCAGGGGCAGCGAACACCGGGGAGCTGTTTTTT	once	-	TRBJ2-2	TRBV11-2
CASSQDLAGGFNEQFF	TGCGCCAGCAGCCAAGATCTAGCGGGAGGATTCAATGAGCAGTTCTTC	-	TRBD2	TRBJ2-1	TRBV4-1
CASSSPGGYLYGYTF	TGTGCCAGCAGCTCTCCCGGCGGGTACCTCTATGGCTACACCTTC	medium-sized	-	TRBJ1-2	TRBV9
CASSLIGLLSSGYTF	TGTGCCAGCAGTTTAATTGGCTTACTATCGTCTGGCTACACCTTC	once	-	TRBJ1-2	TRBV27
CASSKPPVGTGLDTEAFF	TGTGCCAGCAGCAAACCTCCTGTGGGGACAGGGCTAGACACTGAAGCTTTCTTT	-	-	TRBJ1-1	TRBV21-1
CASSLAGGHQPQHF	TGTGCCAGCAGCTTAGCGGGTGGGCACCAGCCCCAGCATTTT	-	-	TRBJ1-5	TRBV11-2
CASSPTAGNTDTQYF	TGTGCCAGCAGTCCAACGGCAGGGAACACAGATACGCAGTATTTT	-	-	TRBJ2-3	TRBV7-2